The subject of this entry is one T cell receptor beta chain. Its antigen is undetermined. This specimen belongs to a study of shared clonotypes between healthy human individuals. Study-wide points: Naive subsets, compared against memory subsets, generally had larger estimated richness values.

Measured with immunoSEQ multiplex PCR; TCRdb has only the in-frame clones, and not every one. The table lists millions of clones, about 95% of them singletons. Naive CD8 cells, CD45RO-negative and positively selected for CCR7, excluded terminally differentiated effector memory CD45RA+ cells. Donors, healthy HIV-negative adults, lacked recent acute infections or vaccinations. CDR3 length: 13 residues. The V end lost 5 bases, the J end lost 4 bases, and 11 bases lay between the germline ends. Germline values: CDR1 LNHNV, CDR2 YYDKDF (reference sequence). The TCR comes from a man aged 18-30 years in good health. The specimen was naive CD8+ T cells sorted from blood. This chain uses TRBV15 with TRBJ1-1, with a possible D match to TRBD1 (6 bases). CDR3 coding DNA: TGTGCCACCAGCGGAATCAGGGGCACTGAAGCTTTCTTT. Protein product: CATSGIRGTEAFF.